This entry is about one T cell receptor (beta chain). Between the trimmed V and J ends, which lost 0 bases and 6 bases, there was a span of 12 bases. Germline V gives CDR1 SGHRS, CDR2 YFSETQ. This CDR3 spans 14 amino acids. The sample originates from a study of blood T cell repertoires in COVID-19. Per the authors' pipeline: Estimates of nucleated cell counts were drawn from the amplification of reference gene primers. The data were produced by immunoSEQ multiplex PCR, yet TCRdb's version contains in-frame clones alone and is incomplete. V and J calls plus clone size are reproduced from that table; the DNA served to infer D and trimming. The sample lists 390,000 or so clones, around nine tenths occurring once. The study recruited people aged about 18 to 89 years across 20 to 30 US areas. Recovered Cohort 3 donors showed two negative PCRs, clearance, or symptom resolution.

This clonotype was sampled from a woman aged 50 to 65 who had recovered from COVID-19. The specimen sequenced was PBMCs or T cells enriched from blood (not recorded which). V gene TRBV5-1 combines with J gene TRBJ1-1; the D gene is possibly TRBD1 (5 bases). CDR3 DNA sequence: TGCGCCAGCAGCTTGGCGCTCGGGGGGTCTGAAGCTTTCTTT. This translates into CASSLALGGSEAFF.